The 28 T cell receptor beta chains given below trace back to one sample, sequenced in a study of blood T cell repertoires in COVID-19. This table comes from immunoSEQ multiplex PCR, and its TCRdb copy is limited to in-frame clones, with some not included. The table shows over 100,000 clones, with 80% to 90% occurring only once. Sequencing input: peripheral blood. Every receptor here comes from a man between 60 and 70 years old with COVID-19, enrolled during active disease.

CDR3 protein: CAWSTGFNQPQHF. The DNA for the CDR3 is TGTGCCTGGAGTACAGGATTCAATCAGCCCCAGCATTTT. The chain uses TRBV30 and TRBJ1-5; the D gene is possibly TRBD1 (5 bases). Germline CDR1 and CDR2: GTSNPN and SVGIG (reference sequence). The CDR3 runs to 13 residues. Trimming pared 2 bases from V and 3 bases from J, leaving 8 bases between.

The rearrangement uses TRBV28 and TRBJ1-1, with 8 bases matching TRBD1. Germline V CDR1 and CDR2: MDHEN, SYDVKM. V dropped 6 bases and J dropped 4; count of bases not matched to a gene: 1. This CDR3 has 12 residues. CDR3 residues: CASRDRVTEAFF. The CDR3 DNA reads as TGTGCCAGCAGGGACAGGGTCACTGAAGCTTTCTTT. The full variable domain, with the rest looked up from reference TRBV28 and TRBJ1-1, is DVKVTQSSRYLVKRTGEKVFLECVQDMDHENMFWYRQDPGLGLRLIYFSYDVKMKEKGDIPEGYSVSREKKERFSLILESASTNQTSMYLCASRDRVTEAFFGQGTRLTVV.

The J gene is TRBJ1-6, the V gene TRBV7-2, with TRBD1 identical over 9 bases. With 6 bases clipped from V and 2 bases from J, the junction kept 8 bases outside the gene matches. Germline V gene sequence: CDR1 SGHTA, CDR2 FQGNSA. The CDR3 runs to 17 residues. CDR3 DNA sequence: TGTGCCAGCAGATTCGGACAGGGGCGGACCTATAATTCACCCCTCCACTTT. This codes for CASRFGQGRTYNSPLHF.

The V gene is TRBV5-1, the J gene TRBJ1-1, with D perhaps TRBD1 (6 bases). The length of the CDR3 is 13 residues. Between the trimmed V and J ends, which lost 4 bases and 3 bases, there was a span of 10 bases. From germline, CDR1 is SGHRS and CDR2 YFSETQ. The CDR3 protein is CASSRDIDTEAFF. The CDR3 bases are TGCGCCAGCAGCCGGGACATTGACACTGAAGCTTTCTTT.

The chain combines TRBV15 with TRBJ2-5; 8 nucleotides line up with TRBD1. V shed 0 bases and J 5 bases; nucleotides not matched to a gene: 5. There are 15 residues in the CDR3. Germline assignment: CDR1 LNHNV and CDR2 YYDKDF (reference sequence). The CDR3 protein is CATSRDAGQGETQYF. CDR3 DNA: TGTGCCACCAGCAGAGATGCCGGACAGGGCGAGACCCAGTACTTC.

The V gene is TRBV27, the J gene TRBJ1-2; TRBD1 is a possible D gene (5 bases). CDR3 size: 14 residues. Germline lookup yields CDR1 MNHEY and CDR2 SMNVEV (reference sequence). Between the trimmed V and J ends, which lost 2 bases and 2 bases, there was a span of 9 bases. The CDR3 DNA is TGTGCCAGCAGTTTAAACGGACAAAACTATGGCTACACCTTC. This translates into CASSLNGQNYGYTF.

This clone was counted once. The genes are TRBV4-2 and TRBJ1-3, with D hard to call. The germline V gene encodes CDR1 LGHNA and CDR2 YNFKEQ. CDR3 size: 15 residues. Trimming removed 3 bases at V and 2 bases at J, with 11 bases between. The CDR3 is CASSQRPGAGNTIYF. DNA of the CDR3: TGTGCCAGCAGCCAGCGCCCGGGAGCTGGAAACACCATATATTTT.

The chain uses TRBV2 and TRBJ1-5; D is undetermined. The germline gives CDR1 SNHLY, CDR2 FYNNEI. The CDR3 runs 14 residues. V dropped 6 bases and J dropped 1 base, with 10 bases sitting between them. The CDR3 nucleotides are TGTGCCAGCAGGTTGTCCGAGAGCAATCAGCCCCAGCATTTT. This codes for CASRLSESNQPQHF.

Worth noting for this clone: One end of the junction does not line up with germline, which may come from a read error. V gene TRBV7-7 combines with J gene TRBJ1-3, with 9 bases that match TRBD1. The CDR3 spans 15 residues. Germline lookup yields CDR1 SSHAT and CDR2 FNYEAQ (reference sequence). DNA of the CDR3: TGTGCTAGCAGCGCCGGGACAGGGATTCCATACACCATATATTTT. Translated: CASSAGTGIPYTIYF.

The DNA for the CDR3 is TGTGCCAGCAGCTTAGCTCTGACAGGCAATCAGCCCCAGCATTTT. This codes for CASSLALTGNQPQHF. The gene calls are TRBV7-2 and TRBJ1-5; perhaps TRBD1 as D (5 bases). Germline loops: CDR1 SGHTA, CDR2 FQGNSA. The CDR3 totals 15 residues. The V end was cut by 0 bases, the J end by 2 bases, with 8 bases between. Using reference TRBV7-2 and TRBJ1-5 for the parts outside the CDR3, the full variable domain is GAGVSQSPSNKVTEKGKDVELRCDPISGHTALYWYRQSLGQGLEFLIYFQGNSAPDKSGLPSDRFSAERTGGSVSTLTIQRTQQEDSAVYLCASSLALTGNQPQHFGDGTRLSIL.

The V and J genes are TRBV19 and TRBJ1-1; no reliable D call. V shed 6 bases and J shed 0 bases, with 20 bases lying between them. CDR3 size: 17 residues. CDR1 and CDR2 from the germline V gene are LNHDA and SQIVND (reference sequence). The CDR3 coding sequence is TGTGCCAGTAGCTATTTCGGGTCCACTAGGTTGAACACTGAAGCTTTCTTT. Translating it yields CASSYFGSTRLNTEAFF.

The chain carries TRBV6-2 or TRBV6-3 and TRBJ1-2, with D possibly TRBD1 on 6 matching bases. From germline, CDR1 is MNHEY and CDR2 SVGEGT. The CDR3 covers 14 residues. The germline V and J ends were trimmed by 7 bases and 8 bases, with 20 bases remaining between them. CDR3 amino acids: CASTPSGVERGYTF. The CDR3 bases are TGTGCCAGCACCCCGTCAGGGGTTGAACGCGGCTACACCTTC.

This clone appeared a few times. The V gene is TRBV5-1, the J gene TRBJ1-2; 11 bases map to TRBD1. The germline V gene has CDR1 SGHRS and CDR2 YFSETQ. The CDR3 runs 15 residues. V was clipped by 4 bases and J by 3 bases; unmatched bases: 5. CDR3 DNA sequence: TGCGCCAGCAGCCCCGGACAGGGGGCGGACTATGGCTACACCTTC. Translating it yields CASSPGQGADYGYTF.

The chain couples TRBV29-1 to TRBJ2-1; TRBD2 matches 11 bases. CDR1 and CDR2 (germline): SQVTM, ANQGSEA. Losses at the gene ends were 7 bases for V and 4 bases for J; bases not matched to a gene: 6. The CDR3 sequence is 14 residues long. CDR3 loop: CSGRLAGKYNEQFF. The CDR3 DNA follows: TGCAGCGGCCGACTAGCGGGGAAATACAATGAGCAGTTCTTC.

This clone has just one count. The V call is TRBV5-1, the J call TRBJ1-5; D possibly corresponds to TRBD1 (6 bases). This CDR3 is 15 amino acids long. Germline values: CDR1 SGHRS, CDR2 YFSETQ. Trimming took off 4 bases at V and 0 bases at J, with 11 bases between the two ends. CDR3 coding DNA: TGCGCCAGCAGCGAGACAGGACTTAGCAATCAGCCCCAGCATTTT. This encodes CASSETGLSNQPQHF.

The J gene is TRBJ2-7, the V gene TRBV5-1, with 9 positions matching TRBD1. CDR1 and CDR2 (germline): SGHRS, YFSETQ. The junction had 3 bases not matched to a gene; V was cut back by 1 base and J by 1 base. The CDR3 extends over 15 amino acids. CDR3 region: CASSLRTGVSYEQYF. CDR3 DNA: TGCGCCAGCAGCTTGAGGACAGGGGTATCCTACGAGCAGTACTTC. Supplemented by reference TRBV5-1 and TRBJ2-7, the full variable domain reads KAGVTQTPRYLIKTRGQQVTLSCSPISGHRSVSWYQQTPGQGLQFLFEYFSETQRNKGNFPGRFSGRQFSNSRSEMNVSTLELGDSALYLCASSLRTGVSYEQYFGPGTRLTVT.

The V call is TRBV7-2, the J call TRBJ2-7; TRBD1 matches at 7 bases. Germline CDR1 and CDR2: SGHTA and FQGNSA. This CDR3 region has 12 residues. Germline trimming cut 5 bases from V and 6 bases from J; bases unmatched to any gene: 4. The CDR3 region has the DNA TGTGCCAGCAGCCAAACAGGGGTCGAGCAGTACTTC. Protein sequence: CASSQTGVEQYF.

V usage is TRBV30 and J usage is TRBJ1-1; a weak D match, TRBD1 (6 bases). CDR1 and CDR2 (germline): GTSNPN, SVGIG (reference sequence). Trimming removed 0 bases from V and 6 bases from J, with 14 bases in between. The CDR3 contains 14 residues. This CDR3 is CAWSVILGASEAFF. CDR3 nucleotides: TGTGCCTGGAGTGTCATATTGGGGGCTTCTGAAGCTTTCTTT.

The CDR3 DNA reads TGTGCCTGGAGGTTTGACAGTCTGAATAATTCACCCCTCCACTTT. Residues: CAWRFDSLNNSPLHF. The chain is built from TRBV30 and TRBJ1-6, with D possibly TRBD1 on 5 matching bases. Germline loops: CDR1 GTSNPN, CDR2 SVGIG (reference sequence). The CDR3 runs 15 residues. V shed 3 bases and J shed 5 bases, with 14 bases lying between them.

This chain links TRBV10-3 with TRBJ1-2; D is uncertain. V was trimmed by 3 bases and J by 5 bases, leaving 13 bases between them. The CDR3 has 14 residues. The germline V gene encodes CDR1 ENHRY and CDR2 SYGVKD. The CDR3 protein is CAISDSGSRYGYTF. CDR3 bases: TGTGCCATCAGTGATAGCGGGTCTAGGTATGGCTACACCTTC.

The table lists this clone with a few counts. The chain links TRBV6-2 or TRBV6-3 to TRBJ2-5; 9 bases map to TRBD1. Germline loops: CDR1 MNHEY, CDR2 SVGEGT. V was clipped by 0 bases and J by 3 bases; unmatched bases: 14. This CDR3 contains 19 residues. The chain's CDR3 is CASSYSRWGDRAIEETQYF. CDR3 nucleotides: TGTGCCAGCAGTTACTCGAGGTGGGGGGACAGGGCCATAGAAGAGACCCAGTACTTC.

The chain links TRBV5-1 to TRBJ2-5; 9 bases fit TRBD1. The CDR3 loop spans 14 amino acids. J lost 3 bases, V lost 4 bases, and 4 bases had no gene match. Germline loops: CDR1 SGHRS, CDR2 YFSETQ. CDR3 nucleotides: TGCGCCAGCAGCACGGGACAGGGTAAAGAGACCCAGTACTTC. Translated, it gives CASSTGQGKETQYF.

The chain's CDR3 is CSARGEETQYF. The CDR3 coding sequence is TGCAGTGCTAGAGGAGAAGAGACCCAGTACTTC. The V gene is TRBV20-1, the J gene TRBJ2-5; D is unclear. V lost 1 base, J lost 3 bases, and 3 bases lay in between. The length of the CDR3 is 11 residues. The germline gives CDR1 DFQATT, CDR2 SNEGSKA (reference sequence).

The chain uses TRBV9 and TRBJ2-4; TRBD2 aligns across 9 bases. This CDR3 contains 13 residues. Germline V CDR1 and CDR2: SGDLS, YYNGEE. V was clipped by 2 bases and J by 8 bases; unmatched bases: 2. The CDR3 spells CASSVGLADIQYF. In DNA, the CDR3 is TGTGCCAGCAGCGTGGGACTAGCCGACATTCAGTACTTC. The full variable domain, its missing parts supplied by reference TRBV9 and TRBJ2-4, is DSGVTQTPKHLITATGQRVTLRCSPRSGDLSVYWYQQSLDQGLQFLIQYYNGEERAKGNILERFSAQQFPDLHSELNLSSLELGDSALYFCASSVGLADIQYFGAGTRLSVL.

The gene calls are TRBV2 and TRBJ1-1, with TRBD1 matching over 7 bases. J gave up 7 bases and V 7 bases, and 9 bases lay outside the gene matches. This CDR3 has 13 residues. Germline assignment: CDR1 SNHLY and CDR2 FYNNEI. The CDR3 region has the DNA TGTGCCAGCACTTTAGACAGGGCTGATGAAGCTTTCTTT. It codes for CASTLDRADEAFF.

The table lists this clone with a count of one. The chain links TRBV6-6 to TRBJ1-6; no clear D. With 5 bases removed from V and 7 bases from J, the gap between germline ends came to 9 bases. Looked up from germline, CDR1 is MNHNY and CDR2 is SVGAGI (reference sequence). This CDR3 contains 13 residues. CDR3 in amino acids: CASSRPENSPLHF. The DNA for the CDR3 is TGTGCCAGCAGTCGACCGGAGAATTCACCCCTCCACTTT.

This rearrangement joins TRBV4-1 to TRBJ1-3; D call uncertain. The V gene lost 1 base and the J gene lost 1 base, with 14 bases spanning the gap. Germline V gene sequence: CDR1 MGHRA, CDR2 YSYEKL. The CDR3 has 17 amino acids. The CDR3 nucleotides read TGCGCCAGCAGCCAAGGGGCGGGAGGGAGGTCTGGAAACACCATATATTTT. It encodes CASSQGAGGRSGNTIYF.

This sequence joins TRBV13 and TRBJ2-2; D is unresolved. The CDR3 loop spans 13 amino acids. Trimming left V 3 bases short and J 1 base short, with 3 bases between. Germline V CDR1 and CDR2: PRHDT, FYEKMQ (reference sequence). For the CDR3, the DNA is TGTGCCAGCAGCTTTCGGAACACCGGGGAGCTGTTTTTT. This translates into CASSFRNTGELFF.